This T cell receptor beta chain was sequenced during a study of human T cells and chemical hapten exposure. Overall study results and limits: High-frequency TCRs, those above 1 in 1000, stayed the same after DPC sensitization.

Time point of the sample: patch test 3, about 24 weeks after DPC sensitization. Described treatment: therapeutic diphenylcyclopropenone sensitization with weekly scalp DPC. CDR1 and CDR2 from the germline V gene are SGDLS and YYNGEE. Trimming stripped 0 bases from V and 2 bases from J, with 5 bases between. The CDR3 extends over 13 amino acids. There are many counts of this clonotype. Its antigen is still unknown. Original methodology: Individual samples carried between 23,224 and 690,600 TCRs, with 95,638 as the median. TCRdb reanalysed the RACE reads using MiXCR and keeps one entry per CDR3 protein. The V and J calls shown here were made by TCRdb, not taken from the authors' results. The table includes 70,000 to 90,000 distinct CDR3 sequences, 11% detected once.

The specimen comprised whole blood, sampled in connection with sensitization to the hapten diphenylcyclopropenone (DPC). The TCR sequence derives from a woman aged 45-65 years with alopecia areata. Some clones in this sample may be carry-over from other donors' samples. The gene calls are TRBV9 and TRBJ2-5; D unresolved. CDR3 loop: CASSVGEQETQYF. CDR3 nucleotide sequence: TGTGCCAGCAGCGTAGGTGAGCAAGAGACCCAGTACTTC.